The entry below describes one T cell receptor beta chain. This sample was taken from a study of blood T cell repertoires in COVID-19. Across the study: Acute and convalescent COVID-19 samples came from the United States, Italy and Spain. Sample material is recorded as cDNA or gDNA derived from T cells, B-cell-depleted T cells, or PBMCs.

In the authors' methods: The authors estimated nucleated cell counts from reference gene primer amplification. Produced via immunoSEQ multiplex PCR; TCRdb's table is partial and in-frame only. V and J calls and clone size are as listed in that table; D and trimming were resolved from the DNA. Of some 60,000 clones listed, 90% are singletons. Losses at the gene ends were 1 base for V and 1 base for J; bases not matched to a gene: 4. CDR3 length equals 17 residues. CDR1 is PRHDT and CDR2 is FYEKMQ in the germline V gene (reference sequence). The receptor's source is a man in his forties with acute or convalescent COVID-19. The chain couples TRBV13 to TRBJ2-2; 9 bases map to TRBD2. The sample comprised peripheral blood. In nucleotides, the CDR3 is TGTGCCAGCAGCTTAGAAGATAGCGGGAGGAACACCGGGGAGCTGTTTTTT. Amino acids: CASSLEDSGRNTGELFF.